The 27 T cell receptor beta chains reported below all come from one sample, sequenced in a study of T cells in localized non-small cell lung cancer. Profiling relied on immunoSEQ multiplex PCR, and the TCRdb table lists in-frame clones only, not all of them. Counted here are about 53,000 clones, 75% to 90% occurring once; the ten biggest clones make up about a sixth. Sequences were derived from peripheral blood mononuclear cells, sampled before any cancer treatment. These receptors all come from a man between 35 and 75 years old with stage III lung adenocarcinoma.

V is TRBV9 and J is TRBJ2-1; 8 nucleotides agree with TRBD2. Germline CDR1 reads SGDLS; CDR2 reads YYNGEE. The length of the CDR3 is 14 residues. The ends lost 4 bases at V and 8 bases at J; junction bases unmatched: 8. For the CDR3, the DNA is TGTGCCAGCAGCTCCCCGGGGGGGAGGGATGAGCAGTTCTTC. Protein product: CASSSPGGRDEQFF.

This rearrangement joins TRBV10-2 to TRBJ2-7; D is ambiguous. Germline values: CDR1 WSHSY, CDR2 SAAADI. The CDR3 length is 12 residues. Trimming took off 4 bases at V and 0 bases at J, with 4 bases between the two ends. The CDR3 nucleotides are TGCGCCAGCAGTGGAAACTCCTACGAGCAGTACTTC. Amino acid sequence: CASSGNSYEQYF.

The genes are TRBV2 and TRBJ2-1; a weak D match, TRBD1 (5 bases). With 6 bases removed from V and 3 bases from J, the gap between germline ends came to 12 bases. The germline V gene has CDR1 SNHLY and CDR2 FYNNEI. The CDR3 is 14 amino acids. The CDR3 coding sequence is TGTGCCAGCAGAGGGGCAGAAAACTACAATGAGCAGTTCTTC. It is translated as CASRGAENYNEQFF. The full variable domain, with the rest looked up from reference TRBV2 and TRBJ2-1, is EPEVTQTPSHQVTQMGQEVILRCVPISNHLYFYWYRQILGQKVEFLVSFYNNEISEKSEIFDDQFSVERPDGSNFTLKIRSTKLEDSAMYFCASRGAENYNEQFFGPGTRLTVL.

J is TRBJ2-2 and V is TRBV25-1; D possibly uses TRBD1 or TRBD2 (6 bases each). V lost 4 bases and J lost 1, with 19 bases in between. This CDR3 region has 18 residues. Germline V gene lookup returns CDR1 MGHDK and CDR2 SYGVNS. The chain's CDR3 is CASSVSGARGKNTGELFF. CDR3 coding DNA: TGTGCCAGCAGTGTTTCGGGGGCGCGTGGAAAGAACACCGGGGAGCTGTTTTTT.

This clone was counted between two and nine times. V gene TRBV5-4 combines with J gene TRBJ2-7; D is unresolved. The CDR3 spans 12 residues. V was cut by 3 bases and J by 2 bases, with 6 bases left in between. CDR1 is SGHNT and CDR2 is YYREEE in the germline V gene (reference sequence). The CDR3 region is CASSSGPYEQYF. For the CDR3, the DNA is TGTGCCAGCAGCTCAGGTCCCTACGAGCAGTACTTC.

The CDR3: CASSELGNQPQHF. CDR3 nucleotides: TGTGCCAGCAGTGAATTGGGAAATCAGCCCCAGCATTTT. The chain is built from TRBV6-1 and TRBJ1-5; D is undetermined. V was trimmed by 2 bases and J by 4 bases, leaving 6 bases between them. This CDR3 contains 13 residues. The germline V gene encodes CDR1 MNHNS and CDR2 SASEGT.

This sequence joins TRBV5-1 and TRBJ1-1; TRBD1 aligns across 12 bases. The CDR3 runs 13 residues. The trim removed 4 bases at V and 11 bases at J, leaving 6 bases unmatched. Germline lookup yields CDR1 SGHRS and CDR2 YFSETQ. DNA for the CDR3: TGCGCCAGCAGCCGTGGGACAGGGGGCTTCGCTTTCTTT. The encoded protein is CASSRGTGGFAFF.

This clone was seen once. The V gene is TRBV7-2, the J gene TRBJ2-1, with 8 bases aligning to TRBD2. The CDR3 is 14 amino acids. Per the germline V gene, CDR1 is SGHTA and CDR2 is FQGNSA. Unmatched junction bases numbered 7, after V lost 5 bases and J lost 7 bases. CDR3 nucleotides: TGTGCCAGCAGCAATCCGGGGGGGCGGAATGAGCAGTTCTTC. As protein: CASSNPGGRNEQFF.

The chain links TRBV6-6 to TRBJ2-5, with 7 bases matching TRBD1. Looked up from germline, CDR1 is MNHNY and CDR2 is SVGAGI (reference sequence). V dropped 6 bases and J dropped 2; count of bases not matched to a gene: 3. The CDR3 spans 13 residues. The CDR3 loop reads CASRWDRQETQYF. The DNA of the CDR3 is TGTGCCAGCAGATGGGACAGACAAGAGACCCAGTACTTC.

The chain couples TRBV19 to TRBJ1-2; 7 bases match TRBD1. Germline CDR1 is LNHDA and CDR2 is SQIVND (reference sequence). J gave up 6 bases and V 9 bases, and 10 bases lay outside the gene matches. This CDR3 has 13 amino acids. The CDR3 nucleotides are TGTGCCAGCCACTCGACAGGGAGAGATGGCTACACCTTC. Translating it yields CASHSTGRDGYTF.

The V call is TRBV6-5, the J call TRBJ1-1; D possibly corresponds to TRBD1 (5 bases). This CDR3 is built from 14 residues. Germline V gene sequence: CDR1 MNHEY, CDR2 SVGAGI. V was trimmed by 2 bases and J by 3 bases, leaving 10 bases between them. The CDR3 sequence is CASSYGAADTEAFF. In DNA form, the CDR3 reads TGTGCCAGCAGTTACGGGGCAGCTGACACTGAAGCTTTCTTT.

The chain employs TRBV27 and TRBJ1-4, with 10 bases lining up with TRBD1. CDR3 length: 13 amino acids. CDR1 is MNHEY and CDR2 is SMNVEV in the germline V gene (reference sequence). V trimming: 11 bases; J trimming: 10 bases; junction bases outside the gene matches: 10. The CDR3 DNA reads TGTGCCGGCTCTGGGACAGGGGAAGGAAAACTGTTTTTT. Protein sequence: CAGSGTGEGKLFF.

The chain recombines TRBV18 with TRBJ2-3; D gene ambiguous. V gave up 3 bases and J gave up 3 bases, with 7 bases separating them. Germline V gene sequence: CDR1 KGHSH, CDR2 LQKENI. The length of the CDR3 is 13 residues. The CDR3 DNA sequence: TGTGCCAGCTCACCCCCCGTTACAGATACGCAGTATTTT. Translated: CASSPPVTDTQYF.

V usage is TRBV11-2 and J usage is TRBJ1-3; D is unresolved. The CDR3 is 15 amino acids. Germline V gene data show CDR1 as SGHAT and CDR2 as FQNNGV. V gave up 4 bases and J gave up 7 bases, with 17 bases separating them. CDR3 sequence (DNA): TGTGCCAGCAGCTCCAGTGGCCTTGTATGGAACACCATATATTTT. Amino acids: CASSSSGLVWNTIYF.

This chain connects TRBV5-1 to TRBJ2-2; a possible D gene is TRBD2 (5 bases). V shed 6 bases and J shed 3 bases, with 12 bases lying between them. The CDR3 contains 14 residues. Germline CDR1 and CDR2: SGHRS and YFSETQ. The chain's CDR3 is CASKSQRDTGELFF. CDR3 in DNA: TGCGCCAGCAAATCACAGAGGGACACCGGGGAGCTGTTTTTT.

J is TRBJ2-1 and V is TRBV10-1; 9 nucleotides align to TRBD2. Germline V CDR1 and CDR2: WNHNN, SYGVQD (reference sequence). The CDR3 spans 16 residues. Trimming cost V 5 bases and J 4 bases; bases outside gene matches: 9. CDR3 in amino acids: CASSIRAGGLYNEQFF. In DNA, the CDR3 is TGCGCCAGCAGTATTCGAGCGGGAGGTTTGTACAATGAGCAGTTCTTC.

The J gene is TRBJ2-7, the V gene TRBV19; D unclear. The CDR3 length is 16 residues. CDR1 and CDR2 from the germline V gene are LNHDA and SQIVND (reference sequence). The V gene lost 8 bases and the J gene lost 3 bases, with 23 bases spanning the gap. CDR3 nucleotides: TGTGCCAGTCGCGATAGTGGTGGAAGCAGGTACTACGAGCAGTACTTC. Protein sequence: CASRDSGGSRYYEQYF.

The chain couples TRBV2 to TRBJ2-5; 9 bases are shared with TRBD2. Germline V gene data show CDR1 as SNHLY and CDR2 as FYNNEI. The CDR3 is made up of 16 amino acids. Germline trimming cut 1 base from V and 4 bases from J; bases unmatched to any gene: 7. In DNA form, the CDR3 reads TGTGCCAGCAGTGAAGTCCTAGCGGGGTTCGGAGAGACCCAGTACTTC. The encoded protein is CASSEVLAGFGETQYF.

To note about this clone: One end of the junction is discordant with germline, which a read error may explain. CDR3 in amino acids: CASSLTANTEAFF. As DNA, the CDR3 is TGTGCCAGCAGCCTAACAGCTAACACTGAAGCTTTCTTT. The J gene is TRBJ1-1, the V gene TRBV7-3, with D unresolved. This CDR3 spans 13 amino acids. Germline lookup yields CDR1 SGHTA and CDR2 FQGTGA.

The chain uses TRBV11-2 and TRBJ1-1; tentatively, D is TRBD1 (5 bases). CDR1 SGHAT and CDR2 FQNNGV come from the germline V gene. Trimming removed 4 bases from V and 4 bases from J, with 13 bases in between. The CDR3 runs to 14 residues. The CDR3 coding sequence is TGTGCCAGCAGCTCTGTGCGGGGGAGCACTGAAGCTTTCTTT. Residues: CASSSVRGSTEAFF.

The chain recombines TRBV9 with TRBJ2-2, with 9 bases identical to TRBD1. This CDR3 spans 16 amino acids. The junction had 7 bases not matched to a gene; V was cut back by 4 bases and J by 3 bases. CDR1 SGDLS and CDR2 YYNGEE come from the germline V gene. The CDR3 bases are TGTGCCAGCAGCAAATTACAGGGGGCGGACACCGGGGAGCTGTTTTTT. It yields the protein CASSKLQGADTGELFF.

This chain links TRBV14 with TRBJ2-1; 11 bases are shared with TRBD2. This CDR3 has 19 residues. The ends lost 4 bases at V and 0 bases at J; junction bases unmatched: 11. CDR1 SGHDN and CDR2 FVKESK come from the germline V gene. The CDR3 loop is CASSPGRLAGTTSYNEQFF. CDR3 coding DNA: TGTGCCAGCAGCCCTGGAAGACTAGCGGGGACCACCTCCTACAATGAGCAGTTCTTC.

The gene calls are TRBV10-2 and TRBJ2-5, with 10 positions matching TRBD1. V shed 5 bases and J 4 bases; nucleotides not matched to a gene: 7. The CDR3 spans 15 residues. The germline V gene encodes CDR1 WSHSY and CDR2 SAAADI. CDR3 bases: TGCGCCAGCAGTTGGGGGACAGGGGATAGAGAGACCCAGTACTTC. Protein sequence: CASSWGTGDRETQYF.

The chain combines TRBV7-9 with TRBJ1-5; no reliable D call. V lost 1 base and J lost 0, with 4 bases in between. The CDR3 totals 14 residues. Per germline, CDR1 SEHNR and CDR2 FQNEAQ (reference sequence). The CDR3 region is CASSLVGSNQPQHF. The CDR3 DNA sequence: TGTGCCAGCAGCTTAGTCGGTAGCAATCAGCCCCAGCATTTT.

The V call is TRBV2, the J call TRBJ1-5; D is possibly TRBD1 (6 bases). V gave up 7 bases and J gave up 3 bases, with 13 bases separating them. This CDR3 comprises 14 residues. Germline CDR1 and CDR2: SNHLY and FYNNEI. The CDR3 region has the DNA TGTGCCAGCAACCAGGGGAGTAACAATCAGCCCCAGCATTTT. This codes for CASNQGSNNQPQHF.

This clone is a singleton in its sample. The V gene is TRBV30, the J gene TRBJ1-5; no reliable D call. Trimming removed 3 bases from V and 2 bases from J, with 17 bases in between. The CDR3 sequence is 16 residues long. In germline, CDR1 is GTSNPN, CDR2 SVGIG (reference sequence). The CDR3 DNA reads TGTGCCTGGAGCTACGGCATTGGAAACGGCAATCAGCCCCAGCATTTT. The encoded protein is CAWSYGIGNGNQPQHF.

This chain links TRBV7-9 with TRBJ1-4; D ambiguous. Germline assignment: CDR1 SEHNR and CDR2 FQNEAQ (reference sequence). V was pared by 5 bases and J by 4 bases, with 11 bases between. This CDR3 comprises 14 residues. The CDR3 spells CASSPGPNNEKLFF. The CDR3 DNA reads TGTGCCAGCAGCCCCGGACCCAATAATGAAAAACTGTTTTTT.